Listed here are 32 T cell receptor beta chains from one sample, sequenced in a study of T-cell memory formation after mild COVID-19 (dated by TCRdb to about 2021). The library was built by means of 5' RACE. Sequencing was carried out with an Illumina NovaSeq 6000. TCRdb reprocessed the public reads (quality trimming at Q25 with fastp, clone calling with MiXCR) and kept in-frame beta chains. All rows with the same CDR3 protein become a single entry with the most common DNA and genes. The sample table holds about 430,000 distinct CDR3 sequences, of which more than 15% were seen once. The ten top clones hold roughly a fifth of the sample. Sequencing was done on a sample of PBMCs or a T cell subset sorted from them (not recorded which). These receptors originate from a man aged 18 to 29 who had mild COVID-19 (a few samples of this study predate the infection). The sample titles of this study are shuffled in the database, so cell type and time point are left out; the donor was told from shared clones.

This chain joins TRBV13 and TRBJ1-1, with D unresolved. Germline CDR1 and CDR2: PRHDT and FYEKMQ (reference sequence). CDR3 size: 15 residues. Between the trimmed V and J ends, which lost 0 bases and 0 bases, there was a span of 8 bases. The CDR3 sequence is CASSLGRWLNTEAFF. The CDR3 coding sequence is TGTGCCAGCAGCTTAGGTCGATGGCTGAACACTGAAGCTTTCTTT.

This clonotype occurred once. The chain combines TRBV20-1 with TRBJ2-7; no firm D call. With 1 base removed from V and 4 bases from J, the gap between germline ends came to 8 bases. The CDR3 loop spans 12 amino acids. CDR1 and CDR2 (germline): DFQATT, SNEGSKA (reference sequence). The CDR3 here is CSARVAGYEQYF. CDR3 coding DNA: TGCAGTGCTAGAGTCGCAGGATACGAGCAGTACTTC.

The DNA for the CDR3 is TGTGCCACCAGCCAGGGACTCGGGAACACTGAAGCTTTCTTT. Amino acids: CATSQGLGNTEAFF. V gene TRBV15 combines with J gene TRBJ1-1, with D possibly being TRBD1 (5 bases). Germline CDR1 is LNHNV and CDR2 is YYDKDF (reference sequence). V was pared by 5 bases and J by 1 base, with 11 bases between. The CDR3 length is 14 residues.

This clonotype has more than one count but fewer than ten. The chain carries TRBV7-2 and TRBJ2-7; 13 nucleotides line up with TRBD2. Per germline, CDR1 SGHTA and CDR2 FQGNSA. Germline trimming cut 1 base from V and 4 bases from J; bases unmatched to any gene: 7. This CDR3 has 17 amino acids. CDR3 region: CASSLGYLTSGGYEQYV. The CDR3 DNA reads TGTGCCAGCAGCTTAGGGTATTTGACTAGCGGGGGGTACGAGCAGTACGTC.

In this sample, this clonotype turned up a few times. The V and J genes are TRBV28 and TRBJ2-3; TRBD1 matches 11 bases. CDR3 length: 15 amino acids. After removal of 5 bases from V and 5 bases from J, the junction contained 6 bases not matched to a gene. Germline V gene data show CDR1 as MDHEN and CDR2 as SYDVKM. The CDR3, as DNA: TGTGCCAGCAGTGCCCCGGGACAGGGGGGAGATACGCAGTATTTT. It encodes CASSAPGQGGDTQYF.

The chain has TRBV9 and TRBJ2-3; the match to TRBD1 covers 9 bases. The germline gives CDR1 SGDLS, CDR2 YYNGEE. CDR3 size: 16 residues. The V gene end was trimmed by 0 bases and the J gene end by 0 bases; junction bases not matched to a gene: 2. The CDR3 here is CASSVGGTGSTDTQYF. In DNA form, the CDR3 reads TGTGCCAGCAGCGTAGGCGGGACAGGGAGCACAGATACGCAGTATTTT.

This clonotype was picked up a small number of times. The rearrangement links TRBV5-1 to TRBJ1-2; TRBD1 is a possible D gene (5 bases). The CDR3 consists of 14 residues. Germline assignment: CDR1 SGHRS and CDR2 YFSETQ. Trimming left V 2 bases short and J 2 bases short, with 10 bases between. The CDR3, as DNA: TGCGCCAGCAGCTTCGGGACTTTGAACTATGGCTACACCTTC. Its translation is CASSFGTLNYGYTF.

This sequence joins TRBV20-1 and TRBJ2-5; D is possibly TRBD2 (5 bases). The V gene's germline CDR1 is DFQATT and CDR2 SNEGSKA (reference sequence). The CDR3 is made up of 14 amino acids. Between the trimmed V and J ends, which lost 8 bases and 1 base, there was a span of 17 bases. In nucleotides, the CDR3 is TGCAGTCCACTAGGGTTGGGGATCCAAGAGACCCAGTACTTC. This codes for CSPLGLGIQETQYF.

This chain joins TRBV5-4 and TRBJ2-7; a possible D gene is TRBD1 (6 bases). V was clipped by 4 bases and J by 13 bases, with 15 bases between them. Germline V gene sequence: CDR1 SGHNT, CDR2 YYREEE (reference sequence). The CDR3 sequence is 11 residues long. As DNA, the CDR3 is TGTGCCAGCAGCCTAGGACAGTCTTCCTACTTC. This translates into CASSLGQSSYF.

The chain uses TRBV4-1 and TRBJ2-3, with a tentative D call TRBD1 (6 bases). CDR3 length equals 15 residues. Trimming shortened V by 4 bases and J by 3 bases, and 14 bases separated the two germline ends. From germline, CDR1 is MGHRA and CDR2 YSYEKL. The CDR3 DNA reads as TGCGCCAGCAGCCCGGCGAACAGGGTGACAGATACGCAGTATTTT. Its protein is CASSPANRVTDTQYF.

In its sample, this clonotype was seen a few times. At one end, the junction sequence differs from germline, possibly due to a read error. The rearrangement links TRBV7-7 to TRBJ2-2; a weak D match, TRBD1 (5 bases). Germline V CDR1 and CDR2: SSHAT, FNYEAQ (reference sequence). The CDR3 is made up of 13 amino acids. CDR3 in amino acids: CASSTGRSGELFF. In nucleotides, the CDR3 is TGTGCTAGCAGCACAGGACGGTCCGGGGAGCTGTTTTTT.

This clonotype was picked up many times. This chain joins TRBV7-2 and TRBJ2-7, with TRBD1 identical over 7 bases. Germline CDR1 reads SGHTA; CDR2 reads FQGNSA. CDR3 length: 15 amino acids. Trimming cost V 0 bases and J 1 base; bases outside gene matches: 3. CDR3 sequence reads: CASSLAGQPSYEQYF. The CDR3 DNA follows: TGTGCCAGCAGCTTAGCGGGACAGCCGTCCTACGAGCAGTACTTC.

This chain joins TRBV11-2 and TRBJ2-2; TRBD2 aligns across 8 bases. Trimming cost V 5 bases and J 5 bases; bases outside gene matches: 13. The CDR3 length is 17 residues. Germline V CDR1 and CDR2: SGHAT, FQNNGV. CDR3 in DNA: TGTGCCAGCAGCCCGCCGGTCGGCGGGGGGAGGACCGGGGAGCTGTTTTTT. Translation: CASSPPVGGGRTGELFF.

The chain employs TRBV7-2 and TRBJ2-2; no definite D call. The length of the CDR3 is 14 residues. Trimming left V 3 bases short and J 1 base short, with 6 bases between. Germline CDR1 and CDR2: SGHTA and FQGNSA. In DNA, the CDR3 is TGTGCCAGCAGCTTTGCAGAGAACACCGGGGAGCTGTTTTTT. It yields the protein CASSFAENTGELFF.

This clonotype has a handful of counts. The V gene is TRBV2, the J gene TRBJ2-2, with D possibly matching TRBD2 (6 bases). V lost 8 bases and J 3 bases, leaving 13 bases between the germline ends. CDR3 size: 14 residues. Germline CDR1 and CDR2: SNHLY and FYNNEI. The CDR3 here is CASCRDWDTGELFF. The CDR3 bases are TGTGCCAGCTGCAGGGACTGGGACACCGGGGAGCTGTTTTTT.

This clonotype has a handful of counts. The V and J genes are TRBV7-3 and TRBJ2-1; tentatively, D is TRBD2 (5 bases). The germline V gene has CDR1 SGHTA and CDR2 FQGTGA. Trimming took off 5 bases at V and 3 bases at J, with 17 bases between the two ends. The CDR3 loop spans 16 amino acids. This chain's CDR3 is CASSPLLALDYNEQFF. CDR3 DNA: TGTGCCAGCAGCCCTCTCCTAGCCCTCGACTACAATGAGCAGTTCTTC. The complete variable domain, with remaining parts taken from reference TRBV7-3 and TRBJ2-1, reads GAGVSQTPSNKVTEKGKYVELRCDPISGHTALYWYRQSLGQGPEFLIYFQGTGAADDSGLPNDRFFAVRPEGSVSTLKIQRTERGDSAVYLCASSPLLALDYNEQFFGPGTRLTVL.

A few counts support this clonotype. The gene calls are TRBV29-1 and TRBJ1-2, with D perhaps TRBD1 (6 bases). The CDR3 totals 11 residues. V was cut by 6 bases and J by 7 bases, with 12 bases left in between. Germline V gene lookup returns CDR1 SQVTM and CDR2 ANQGSEA. CDR3: CSVAGGGGYTF. The CDR3, as DNA: TGCAGCGTAGCGGGAGGGGGTGGCTACACCTTC.

This clonotype was observed a handful of times. CDR3 in DNA: TGTGCCAGCGCATCATTCAATCAGCCCCAGCATTTT. Protein product: CASASFNQPQHF. The chain employs TRBV6-6 and TRBJ1-5; D is unresolved. The germline CDR1 and CDR2 sequences are MNHNY and SVGAGI (reference sequence). V was pared by 8 bases and J by 3 bases, with 8 bases between. CDR3 length: 12 amino acids.

This clonotype has only a few counts. The chain combines TRBV27 with TRBJ1-1; D gene unclear. V was clipped by 6 bases and J by 1 base, with 6 bases between them. CDR3 length: 12 residues. Germline loops: CDR1 MNHEY, CDR2 SMNVEV (reference sequence). The CDR3, as DNA: TGTGCCAGCAGAATCGGGAACACTGAAGCTTTCTTT. Its protein is CASRIGNTEAFF.

This rearrangement joins TRBV11-2 to TRBJ2-3; D is perhaps TRBD1 (6 bases). Germline loops: CDR1 SGHAT, CDR2 FQNNGV. The CDR3 contains 16 residues. V shed 3 bases and J shed 2 bases, with 15 bases lying between them. The CDR3 nucleotides are TGTGCCAGCAGCTTTGCTGCAGGGGCCGCCACAGATACGCAGTATTTT. The encoded protein is CASSFAAGAATDTQYF. Filled out from reference TRBV11-2 and TRBJ2-3, the complete variable domain reads EAGVAQSPRYKIIEKRQSVAFWCNPISGHATLYWYQQILGQGPKLLIQFQNNGVVDDSQLPKDRFSAERLKGVDSTLKIQPAKLEDSAVYLCASSFAAGAATDTQYFGPGTRLTVL.

V usage is TRBV12-3 or TRBV12-4 and J usage is TRBJ2-3, with D maybe TRBD1 (8 bases). CDR3 length equals 16 residues. Trimming removed 6 bases from V and 3 bases from J, with 19 bases in between. CDR3 region: CASRHGRTGWTDTQYF. The CDR3 nucleotides are TGTGCCAGCAGACACGGGAGGACAGGGTGGACAGATACGCAGTATTTT.

Written as DNA, the CDR3 is TGTGCCAGCAGTTACACTGGGTCCAATCAGCCCCAGCATTTT. Its translation is CASSYTGSNQPQHF. The V and J genes are TRBV6-6 and TRBJ1-5, with no clear D. V was trimmed by 2 bases and J by 3 bases, leaving 8 bases between them. The germline gives CDR1 MNHNY, CDR2 SVGAGI (reference sequence). The CDR3 contains 14 residues.

This clonotype turned up a few times. This chain connects TRBV5-6 to TRBJ2-1; weak D call: TRBD2 (5 bases). This CDR3 spans 17 amino acids. Trimming took 2 bases from V and 6 from J, leaving 21 bases between them. CDR1 and CDR2 from the germline V gene are SGHDT and YYEEEE. The CDR3 DNA reads TGTGCCAGCAGCTTCGGAAGCCGCCGAACTAGAGCCAATGAGCAGTTCTTC. Residues: CASSFGSRRTRANEQFF.

The sample holds a few counts of this clonotype. The J gene is TRBJ2-7, the V gene TRBV5-6; 7 bases are a match to TRBD1. The CDR3 has 15 residues. The germline V gene has CDR1 SGHDT and CDR2 YYEEEE. V shed 6 bases and J 5 bases; nucleotides not matched to a gene: 14. Written as DNA, the CDR3 is TGTGCCAGCACCCCGGCCGACAGGGAAGGAAACGAGCAGTACTTC. Protein sequence: CASTPADREGNEQYF.

This clonotype was seen only a few times. The V gene is TRBV10-3, the J gene TRBJ1-1, with D perhaps TRBD1 (5 bases). The V end lost 2 bases, the J end lost 5 bases, and 9 bases lay between the germline ends. In germline, CDR1 is ENHRY, CDR2 SYGVKD. This CDR3 is built from 13 residues. In nucleotides, the CDR3 is TGTGCCATCAGTGAGGCAGGGCGTACTGAAGCTTTCTTT. It yields the protein CAISEAGRTEAFF.

This chain joins TRBV10-3 and TRBJ2-1; D unclear. V was shortened by 0 bases and J by 6 bases, with 15 bases between the two germline ends. Germline V gene sequence: CDR1 ENHRY, CDR2 SYGVKD. The CDR3 has 16 amino acids. CDR3 nucleotides: TGTGCCATCAGTGAGTCAAAAGGGTTTATCGGCAATGAGCAGTTCTTC. It translates to CAISESKGFIGNEQFF.

This clonotype was picked up a small number of times. J is TRBJ1-2 and V is TRBV27; 9 bases line up with TRBD1. Trimming took 6 bases from V and 6 from J; bases not matched to a gene: 5. The CDR3 runs to 13 residues. Germline CDR1 reads MNHEY; CDR2 reads SMNVEV (reference sequence). The CDR3 DNA reads as TGTGCCAGCAGACGAGACAGGGGGAATGGCTACACCTTC. Its translation is CASRRDRGNGYTF.

The chain uses TRBV6-1 and TRBJ1-1, with no clear D. This CDR3 has 12 amino acids. The germline V and J ends were trimmed by 7 bases and 0 bases, with 6 bases remaining between them. The germline gives CDR1 MNHNS, CDR2 SASEGT. The CDR3, as DNA: TGTGCCAGCATGAGGGTGAACACTGAAGCTTTCTTT. Translating it yields CASMRVNTEAFF.

Ten or more counts support this clonotype. The rearrangement links TRBV4-1 to TRBJ2-5; 14 nucleotides line up with TRBD2. The J segment lost 6 bases and the V segment lost 5 bases, leaving 5 bases of the junction unmatched. The CDR3 totals 15 residues. CDR1 is MGHRA and CDR2 is YSYEKL in the germline V gene. This CDR3 is CASSVRTSGGQTQYF. The CDR3 bases are TGCGCCAGCAGCGTCCGGACTAGCGGGGGGCAGACCCAGTACTTC.

This clonotype was counted a few times. The rearrangement joins TRBV12-3 or TRBV12-4 to TRBJ2-2; 8 positions agree with TRBD1. Unmatched junction bases numbered 19, after V lost 4 bases and J lost 6 bases. CDR3 length equals 19 residues. The DNA of the CDR3 is TGTGCCAGCAGTTCCCTTACTCCTGGACAGGGTGGCGGTCCCGGGGAGCTGTTTTTT. This codes for CASSSLTPGQGGGPGELFF.

The gene calls are TRBV6-5 and TRBJ2-6; D remains unclear. The CDR3 contains 13 residues. The germline gives CDR1 MNHEY, CDR2 SVGAGI. The germline V and J ends were trimmed by 1 base and 4 bases, with 2 bases remaining between them. CDR3 nucleotide sequence: TGTGCCAGCAGTTACTACGGGGCCAACGTCCTGACTTTC. It is translated as CASSYYGANVLTF.

This clonotype was found a few times. The V call is TRBV20-1, the J call TRBJ2-1; 13 positions match TRBD2. This CDR3 is built from 16 residues. CDR1 DFQATT and CDR2 SNEGSKA come from the germline V gene (reference sequence). V was pared by 0 bases and J by 8 bases, with 7 bases of the junction left unmatched. DNA for the CDR3: TGCAGTGCTAGAGATCGGACTAGCGGGGGAGGACATGAGCAGTTCTTC. Its protein is CSARDRTSGGGHEQFF.